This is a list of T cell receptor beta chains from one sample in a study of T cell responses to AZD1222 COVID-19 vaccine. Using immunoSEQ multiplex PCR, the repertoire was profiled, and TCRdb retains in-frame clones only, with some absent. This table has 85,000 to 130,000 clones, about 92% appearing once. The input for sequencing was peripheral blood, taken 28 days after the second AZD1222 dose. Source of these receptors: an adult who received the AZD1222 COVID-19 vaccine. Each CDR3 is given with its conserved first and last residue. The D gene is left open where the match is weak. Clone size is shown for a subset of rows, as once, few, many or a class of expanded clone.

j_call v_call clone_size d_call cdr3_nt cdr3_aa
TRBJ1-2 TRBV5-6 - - TGTGCCAGCAGCACTTCGACGGGGGGCTATGGCTACACCTTC CASSTSTGGYGYTF
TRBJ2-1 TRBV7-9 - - TGTGCCAGCAGCCCCCGGGACCACCTCAATGAGCAGTTCTTC CASSPRDHLNEQFF
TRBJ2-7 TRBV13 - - TGTGCCAGCAGGAGGGACGGCGAGCAGTACTTC CASRRDGEQYF
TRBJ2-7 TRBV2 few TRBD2 TGTGCCAGCAGTGAAGATGGCGGGGGATCCTACGAGCAGTACTTC CASSEDGGGSYEQYF
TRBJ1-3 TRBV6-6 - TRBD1 TGTGCCAGCAGACCGCCAGGACAGGGTCTCCCAAACACCATATATTTT CASRPPGQGLPNTIYF
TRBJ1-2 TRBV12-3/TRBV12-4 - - TGTGCCAGCAAGGGCTATAACTATGGCTACACCTTC CASKGYNYGYTF
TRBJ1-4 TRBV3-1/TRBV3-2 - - TGTGCCAGCAGCCAAGTAGGACAGCGGAATGAAAAACTGTTTTTT CASSQVGQRNEKLFF
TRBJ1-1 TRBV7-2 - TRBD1 TGTGCCAGCAGCTTAGCCGGACAGGTGAACACTGAAGCTTTCTTT CASSLAGQVNTEAFF
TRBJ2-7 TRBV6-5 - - TGTGCCAGCGTAGACATTGAGCCCTCCTCCTACGAGCAGTACTTC CASVDIEPSSYEQYF
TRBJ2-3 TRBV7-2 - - TGTGCCAGCAGCTTAGTCTTTATCGGCGGGGGCAGAGATACGCAGTATTTT CASSLVFIGGGRDTQYF